A selection of T cell receptor beta chains follows, all from one sample in a study of identical twins. TCRdb passed the 5' RACE reads through MiXCR, listing each CDR3 protein once. The table records 600,000 to 700,000 distinct CDR3 sequences, 21% of them present only once. The same sample was also used in a study of T cells expressing NK-cell markers.

Sequencing was done on a sample of PBMCs. These receptors were collected from a young woman in good health. Both conserved end residues are part of each CDR3. The D gene is left open where the match is weak. Only part of the rows carry a size: once, few, many, or a class if the clone is expanded.

D,J,V,size,DNA,CDR3
TRBD1,TRBJ1-2,TRBV15,few,TGTGCCACCCAGAAAGACAGGGCCGGTCTGGGCTACACCTTC,CATQKDRAGLGYTF
TRBD1,TRBJ1-1,TRBV13,few,TGTGCCAGCAGCTTACAGGGGGCTTTTCCGGCTGAAGCTTTCTTT,CASSLQGAFPAEAFF
TRBD2,TRBJ2-5,TRBV12-3/TRBV12-4,.,TGTGCCAGCTGTACTCGGACTAGCGGAGGTGGAGAGACCCAGTACTTC,CASCTRTSGGGETQYF
.,TRBJ1-2,TRBV12-3/TRBV12-4,few,TGTGCCAGCAGGGGAGTCGGGGCCAAGGGGAACTATGGCTACACCTTC,CASRGVGAKGNYGYTF
TRBD1,TRBJ2-7,TRBV6-2/TRBV6-3,few,TGTGCCTCGGCGGCTCGGGACAGGGGCATCAACGAGCAGTACTTC,CASAARDRGINEQYF
.,TRBJ2-7,TRBV5-1,.,TGCGCCAGCAGCCCAAGCCGGTCAGGGGAGGCCTACGAGCAGTACTTC,CASSPSRSGEAYEQYF
.,TRBJ2-5,TRBV5-1,.,TGCGCCAGCAGCTCCGACTTAGCGGCCCAAGAGACCCAGTACTTC,CASSSDLAAQETQYF
.,TRBJ2-7,TRBV7-6,.,TGTGCCAGCAGACCCACTGACGGTCCCTACGAGCAGTACTTC,CASRPTDGPYEQYF
TRBD2,TRBJ2-1,TRBV5-1,.,TGCGCCAGCAGCTTCGGCGGGAGGTTGTCCAATGAGCAGTTCTTC,CASSFGGRLSNEQFF
.,TRBJ2-1,TRBV7-2,.,TGTGCCAGCAGCCCAGGAGGTAGCGCCTACAATGAGCAGTTCTTC,CASSPGGSAYNEQFF
TRBD2,TRBJ2-1,TRBV7-2,.,TGTGCCAGCAGCTCCCAAAGCAGGCTAGCGGGGGGCCCGGAGCAGTTCTTC,CASSSQSRLAGGPEQFF
.,TRBJ1-5,TRBV10-3,many,TGTGCCATCAGTGAGACCAAGCCGTTAACACAGCCCCAGCATTTT,CAISETKPLTQPQHF
.,TRBJ2-1,TRBV4-3,.,TGCGCCAGCAGCCAAGATAAAGGAACGGTTTACAATGAGCAGTTCTTC,CASSQDKGTVYNEQFF
.,TRBJ2-5,TRBV20-1,.,TGCAGTGCCCCACCCCTGGCAACCCAAGAGACCCAGTACTTC,CSAPPLATQETQYF
.,TRBJ2-2,TRBV12-5,.,TGTGCTAGTGGTTTGGAGGGCCCTACGTCCGGGGAGCTGTTTTTT,CASGLEGPTSGELFF
.,TRBJ1-3,TRBV12-3/TRBV12-4,.,TGTGCCGGCAGTTGGGCTGGAAACACCATATATTTT,CAGSWAGNTIYF
TRBD2,TRBJ2-1,TRBV10-3,.,TGTGCCACCACGACGACTAGCGGGAGTTTAAATGAGCAGTTCTTC,CATTTTSGSLNEQFF
.,TRBJ2-7,TRBV7-2,many,TGTGCCAGCAGCTCGGACCGCCGAAACGAGCAGTACTTC,CASSSDRRNEQYF
TRBD1,TRBJ2-5,TRBV7-6,few,TGTGCCAGCCGTCCCGGGACAGGGGTCGGAGAGACCCAGTACTTC,CASRPGTGVGETQYF
.,TRBJ2-7,TRBV3-1,.,TGTGCCAGCAGCCCTAGGCGGGGGCATACCTACGAGCAGTACTTC,CASSPRRGHTYEQYF
.,TRBJ1-1,TRBV12-3/TRBV12-4,many,TGTGCCAGCAGTTCGCTGGTCAGGGCGAAGACTTTCTTT,CASSSLVRAKTFF
.,TRBJ2-7,TRBV10-3,.,TGTGCCATCGGCGAGGGGTTATCCTACGAGCAGGACTTC,CAIGEGLSYEQDF
.,TRBJ2-7,TRBV6-2/TRBV6-3,few,TGTGCCAGCAGTTTGGCGGTCGCCTCCTACGAGCAGTACTTC,CASSLAVASYEQYF
.,TRBJ2-1,TRBV3-1,.,TGTGCCAGCAGCCAAGCACTCTACAATGAGCAGTTCTTC,CASSQALYNEQFF
.,TRBJ1-1,TRBV10-3,.,TGTGCCATCAGGGGACCAAACACTGAAGCTTTCTTT,CAIRGPNTEAFF
TRBD1,TRBJ1-2,TRBV27,.,TGTGCCAGCTGTCCCGGGACAGACCTCGGCTACACCTTC,CASCPGTDLGYTF
.,TRBJ2-1,TRBV6-5,.,TGTGCCAGCAGTTACACCAGGGAAGGCTACAATGAGCAGTTCTTC,CASSYTREGYNEQFF
.,TRBJ2-1,TRBV5-1,few,TGCGCCAGCAGCTTGTTGCAGCCCGGGAATGAGCAGTTCTTC,CASSLLQPGNEQFF
.,TRBJ1-2,TRBV20-1,few,TGCAGTGCTAGAGATGGGGGGGCAGCCGCCTATGGCTACACCTTC,CSARDGGAAAYGYTF
TRBD2,TRBJ2-3,TRBV7-9,many,TGTGCCAGCAGCTTTTCTAGCGGTGGGCAGTATTTT,CASSFSSGGQYF